This T cell receptor (beta chain) was sequenced in a study of T cells in Graves' hyperthyroidism and ophthalmopathy. Germline trimming cut 0 bases from V and 6 bases from J; bases unmatched to any gene: 8. Germline values: CDR1 SGDLS, CDR2 YYNGEE. The CDR3 runs to 15 residues. TCR beta CDR3 region amplification was performed from RNA transcripts. In the first-round RT-PCR of the TCR CDR3, the HTBI primer set was used. TCRdb re-called the multiplex PCR reads through MiXCR, storing one row per CDR3 protein. The table includes 660,000 or so distinct CDR3 sequences, 20% detected once. Cells are PBMCs isolated from more than 8.5 ml of fresh blood. Comment on this clonotype: Its antigen is currently unknown.

General observations from the study: Before onset, by a median of approximately 6.8 months, the model predicted ophthalmopathy. Blood also showed most of the thyroid clonotypes that were expanded above 0.001. Through a model of 13 V-J features, ophthalmopathy was separated from stable hyperthyroidism.

The material sequenced was blood. The genes are TRBV9 and TRBJ1-2; 7 bases align to TRBD1. The receptor was isolated from a man aged 30-40 years with Graves' ophthalmopathy. CDR3 nucleotides: TGTGCCAGCAGCGTAGGAGGGGGCAGAAGCGATGGCTACACCTTC. Its translation: CASSVGGGRSDGYTF.